This T cell receptor beta chain was captured by sequencing in a study of OX40 agonist ivuxolimab in advanced cancers. On the study more broadly: The patients' treatment was ivuxolimab, an agonistic anti-OX40 (CD134) antibody. Mean age around 60 years, range 23 to 79; roughly 80% male.

Trimming cost V 5 bases and J 3 bases, with 11 bases left between them. Germline loops: CDR1 SGHTA, CDR2 FQGTGA. There are 13 residues in the CDR3. Concerning this clone itself: Its antigen is currently unknown.

Data came from immunoSEQ multiplex PCR; TCRdb stores just in-frame clones and leaves some out. The sample lists under 90,000 clones; roughly 84% were seen once. Study outcomes and limitations: Some nonresponders likewise displayed low normalized T-cell clonal expansion.

The chain uses TRBV7-3 and TRBJ2-7; D remains unclear. This sequence was found in an adult with an advanced solid tumor such as melanoma, head and neck, liver or kidney cancer. This specimen consisted of CD4+ or CD8+ T cells sorted from blood, obtained in a trial of the OX40 agonist ivuxolimab. CDR3 region: CASSPGPNYEQYF. The CDR3 region has the DNA TGTGCCAGCAGCCCGGGTCCCAACTACGAGCAGTACTTC.